The rows below give T cell receptor beta chains drawn from one sample of a study of vaccination and CD4 T cells after COVID-19. TCRdb itself ran the PCR reads through MiXCR, one entry per CDR3 protein. The repertoire has roughly 19,000 distinct CDR3 sequences, 50% to 65% of them found once; the top ten carry roughly 1.1%. Sequencing was performed on CD4+ T cells from blood, taken after SARS-CoV-2 vaccination. Source of these receptors: a human donor who had recovered from COVID-19. Each CDR3 is given without its conserved first and last residue. Fields, in order: D gene, CDR3 length, J gene, V gene, CDR3 protein. D genes are given only for firm matches.

d_gene: TRBD1; len: 16; j_gene: TRBJ2-5; v_gene: TRBV27; CDR3aa: ASSLGISGQTYQETQY
d_gene: TRBD2; len: 11; j_gene: TRBJ2-5; v_gene: TRBV20-1; CDR3aa: SAQAGGGETQY
d_gene: -; len: 10; j_gene: TRBJ2-3; v_gene: TRBV18; CDR3aa: ASSPSADTQY
d_gene: TRBD2; len: 12; j_gene: TRBJ2-3; v_gene: TRBV6-1; CDR3aa: ASSPAGVRDTQY
d_gene: -; len: 12; j_gene: TRBJ1-2; v_gene: TRBV29-1; CDR3aa: SVWSGQANYGYT
d_gene: -; len: 12; j_gene: TRBJ2-4; v_gene: TRBV7-2; CDR3aa: ASSFPGAGNIQY
d_gene: TRBD2; len: 16; j_gene: TRBJ2-3; v_gene: TRBV27; CDR3aa: ASSLFGLGLAGGYTQY
d_gene: -; len: 15; j_gene: TRBJ1-1; v_gene: TRBV18; CDR3aa: ASSPLFWGGVGTEAF
d_gene: -; len: 17; j_gene: TRBJ2-2; v_gene: TRBV7-2; CDR3aa: ASSLEVRSLLANTGELF
d_gene: TRBD1; len: 16; j_gene: TRBJ1-2; v_gene: TRBV28; CDR3aa: ASRSEFDRGRIWRGYT
d_gene: -; len: 13; j_gene: TRBJ1-5; v_gene: TRBV20-1; CDR3aa: SVHGPQVRNQPQH
d_gene: -; len: 14; j_gene: TRBJ1-2; v_gene: TRBV18; CDR3aa: ASSLGVAGRNYGYT
d_gene: -; len: 12; j_gene: TRBJ1-1; v_gene: TRBV19; CDR3aa: ASNQGRMNTEAF
d_gene: TRBD1; len: 13; j_gene: TRBJ1-1; v_gene: TRBV15; CDR3aa: ATSARTGLNTEAF
d_gene: -; len: 15; j_gene: TRBJ2-2; v_gene: TRBV7-2; CDR3aa: ASSPGRGGVNTGELF
d_gene: -; len: 9; j_gene: TRBJ2-2; v_gene: TRBV7-9; CDR3aa: ASSLTRGLF
d_gene: -; len: 11; j_gene: TRBJ1-2; v_gene: TRBV19; CDR3aa: ASSIVRPGGYT
d_gene: TRBD2; len: 18; j_gene: TRBJ2-5; v_gene: TRBV7-2; CDR3aa: ASSLGALAGVMGLQETQY
d_gene: -; len: 14; j_gene: TRBJ2-3; v_gene: TRBV12-3/TRBV12-4; CDR3aa: ASSLVWRQVADTQY
d_gene: TRBD2; len: 19; j_gene: TRBJ2-7; v_gene: TRBV6-1; CDR3aa: ASSERWGLAGGPIVRDEQY
d_gene: TRBD1; len: 14; j_gene: TRBJ2-2; v_gene: TRBV7-9; CDR3aa: ASSSGTGGGTGELF
d_gene: -; len: 8; j_gene: TRBJ1-2; v_gene: TRBV10-3; CDR3aa: AIKAYGYT
d_gene: -; len: 12; j_gene: TRBJ1-2; v_gene: TRBV11-1; CDR3aa: ASSLASGVMGYT
d_gene: -; len: 13; j_gene: TRBJ1-5; v_gene: TRBV6-1; CDR3aa: ASSITGFSNQPQH
d_gene: TRBD1; len: 15; j_gene: TRBJ2-5; v_gene: TRBV10-3; CDR3aa: AIRPKPGTGGEETQY
d_gene: TRBD1; len: 13; j_gene: TRBJ2-5; v_gene: TRBV6-1; CDR3aa: ASRRDRGPSETQY
d_gene: TRBD2; len: 12; j_gene: TRBJ2-5; v_gene: TRBV10-2; CDR3aa: ASSDLAGGETQY
d_gene: -; len: 12; j_gene: TRBJ2-2; v_gene: TRBV25-1; CDR3aa: ASVDRKNTGELF
d_gene: TRBD2; len: 14; j_gene: TRBJ2-1; v_gene: TRBV7-9; CDR3aa: ASSLGTSGRYNEQF
d_gene: -; len: 10; j_gene: TRBJ2-7; v_gene: TRBV12-3/TRBV12-4; CDR3aa: ASSLNGYEQY
d_gene: -; len: 9; j_gene: TRBJ1-1; v_gene: TRBV12-3/TRBV12-4; CDR3aa: ASRRGTEAF
d_gene: TRBD1; len: 18; j_gene: TRBJ2-7; v_gene: TRBV7-8; CDR3aa: ASSLSLLSVGDRGIYEQY
d_gene: TRBD1; len: 13; j_gene: TRBJ1-1; v_gene: TRBV10-3; CDR3aa: AISESGTGDGQAF
d_gene: TRBD1; len: 12; j_gene: TRBJ2-4; v_gene: TRBV6-1; CDR3aa: ASRSGTGGNIQY
d_gene: TRBD1; len: 13; j_gene: TRBJ2-7; v_gene: TRBV6-1; CDR3aa: ASSLPTDRTYEQY
d_gene: TRBD1; len: 14; j_gene: TRBJ2-2; v_gene: TRBV5-1; CDR3aa: ASRPGQGTLVGELF
d_gene: -; len: 13; j_gene: TRBJ1-6; v_gene: TRBV6-1; CDR3aa: ASREGWGVDSPLH
d_gene: -; len: 11; j_gene: TRBJ2-4; v_gene: TRBV6-1; CDR3aa: ASSLDWKNIQY
d_gene: TRBD2; len: 13; j_gene: TRBJ2-1; v_gene: TRBV25-1; CDR3aa: ASSRGGLEENEQF
d_gene: TRBD2; len: 13; j_gene: TRBJ2-7; v_gene: TRBV19; CDR3aa: ASSRSGRLSYEQY
d_gene: -; len: 15; j_gene: TRBJ1-1; v_gene: TRBV7-2; CDR3aa: ASSFNTFGAVNTEAF
d_gene: -; len: 13; j_gene: TRBJ2-7; v_gene: TRBV6-5; CDR3aa: ASSYSGGGSYEQY
d_gene: -; len: 12; j_gene: TRBJ1-2; v_gene: TRBV19; CDR3aa: ASSGSAGNYGYT
d_gene: -; len: 13; j_gene: TRBJ2-7; v_gene: TRBV27; CDR3aa: ASSPPGLGSGEQY
d_gene: -; len: 10; j_gene: TRBJ1-1; v_gene: TRBV20-1; CDR3aa: SASKHSTEAF
d_gene: -; len: 13; j_gene: TRBJ1-4; v_gene: TRBV7-2; CDR3aa: ASSLAGGLWEKLF